This TCR beta chain derives from a study of vaccination and CD4 T cells after COVID-19. For the study at large: Between diagnosis and the drawing of post-COVID samples lay a median around 100 days (range 35 to 161). From HCoV-229E, HCoV-OC43, HCoV-NL63 and SARS-CoV-2, overlapping spike peptides were used to stimulate the cells.

With respect to this clonotype: Its antigen is not identified.

Treatment here: 10-day PBMC culture with coronavirus spike peptide pools or control peptides (ViraFEST assay). ViraFEST relied on peptide pools to expand antigen-specific T cells; the TCRs were sequenced afterward. PCR positivity was dated March to December 2020, before US Alpha, Beta and Delta variants. The trim removed 3 bases at V and 3 bases at J, leaving 3 bases unmatched. This CDR3 is built from 14 residues. From germline, CDR1 is GTSNPN and CDR2 SVGIG (reference sequence). At the Johns Hopkins FTIC core, DNA taken from cultured CD4+ T cells was sequenced by way of the Oncomine TCR Beta short-read assay. TCRdb re-called the PCR reads with MiXCR, one entry per CDR3 protein. The table has some 18,000 distinct CDR3 sequences, under 60% seen once.

The source was CD4+ T cells from blood, cultured in vitro, collected after SARS-CoV-2 vaccination. This chain links TRBV30 with TRBJ2-2, with 8 bases identical to TRBD2. The origin of this receptor is a human donor who had recovered from COVID-19. This CDR3 reads CAWSGGADTGELFF. Here the CDR3 DNA reads TGTGCCTGGAGCGGGGGGGCCGACACCGGGGAGCTGTTTTTT.